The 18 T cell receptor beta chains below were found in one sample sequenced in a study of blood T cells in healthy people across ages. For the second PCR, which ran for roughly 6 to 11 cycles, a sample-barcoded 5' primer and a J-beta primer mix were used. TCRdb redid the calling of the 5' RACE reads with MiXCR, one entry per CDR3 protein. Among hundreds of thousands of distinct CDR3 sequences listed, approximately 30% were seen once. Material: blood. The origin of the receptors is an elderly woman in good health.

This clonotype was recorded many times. The DNA of the CDR3 is TGTGCCAGCAGCTTAGGCGGCAGTGAAAAACTGTTTTTT. It specifies CASSLGGSEKLFF. The rearrangement joins TRBV7-2 to TRBJ1-4; no reliable D call. The CDR3 extends over 13 amino acids. Germline-derived CDR1 and CDR2 are SGHTA and FQGNSA. V lost 1 base to trimming and J lost 7 bases, with 7 bases between them.

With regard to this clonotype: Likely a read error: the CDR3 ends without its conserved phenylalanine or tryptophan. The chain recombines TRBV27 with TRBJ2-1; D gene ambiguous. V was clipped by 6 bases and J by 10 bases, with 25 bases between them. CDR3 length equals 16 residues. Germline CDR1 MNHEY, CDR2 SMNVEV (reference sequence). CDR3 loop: CASSLRGSQYSYEQFC. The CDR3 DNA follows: TGTGCCAGCAGCCTCCGAGGCAGCCAATACTCCTACGAGCAGTTCTGC.

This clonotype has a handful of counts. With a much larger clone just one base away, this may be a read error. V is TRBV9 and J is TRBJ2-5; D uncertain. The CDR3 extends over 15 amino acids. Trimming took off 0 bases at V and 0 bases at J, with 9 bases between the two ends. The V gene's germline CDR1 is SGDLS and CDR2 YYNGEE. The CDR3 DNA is TGTGCCAGCAGCGTAGGATCCCGGGACCAAGAGACCCAGTACTTC. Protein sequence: CASSVGSRDQETQYF.

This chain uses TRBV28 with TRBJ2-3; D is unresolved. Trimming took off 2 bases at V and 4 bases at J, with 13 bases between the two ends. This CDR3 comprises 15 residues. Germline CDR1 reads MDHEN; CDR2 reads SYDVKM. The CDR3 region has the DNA TGTGCCAGCAGTTTAAGGGATCTGGACGCAGATACGCAGTATTTT. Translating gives CASSLRDLDADTQYF.

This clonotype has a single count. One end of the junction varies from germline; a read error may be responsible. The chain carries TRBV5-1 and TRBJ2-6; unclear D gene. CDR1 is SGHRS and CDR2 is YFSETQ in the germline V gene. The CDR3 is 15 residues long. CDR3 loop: CASSLEFTGANVLTF. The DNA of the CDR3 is TGTGCCAGCAGCTTGGAATTTACTGGGGCCAACGTCCTGACTTTC.

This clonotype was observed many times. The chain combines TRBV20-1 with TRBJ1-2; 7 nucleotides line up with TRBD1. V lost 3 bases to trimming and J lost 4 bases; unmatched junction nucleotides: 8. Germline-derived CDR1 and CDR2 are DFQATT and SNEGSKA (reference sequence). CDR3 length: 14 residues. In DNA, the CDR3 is TGCAGTGCTAGCGAAGGGGGCGAGGGCTATGGCTACACCTTC. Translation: CSASEGGEGYGYTF.

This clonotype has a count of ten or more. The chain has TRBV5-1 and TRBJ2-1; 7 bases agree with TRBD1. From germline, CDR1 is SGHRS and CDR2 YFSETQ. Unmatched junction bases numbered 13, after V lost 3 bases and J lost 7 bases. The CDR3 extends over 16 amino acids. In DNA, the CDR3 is TGCGCCAGCAGCTCGGAGGACAGGAGACCCCAGAATGAGCAGTTCTTC. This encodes CASSSEDRRPQNEQFF.

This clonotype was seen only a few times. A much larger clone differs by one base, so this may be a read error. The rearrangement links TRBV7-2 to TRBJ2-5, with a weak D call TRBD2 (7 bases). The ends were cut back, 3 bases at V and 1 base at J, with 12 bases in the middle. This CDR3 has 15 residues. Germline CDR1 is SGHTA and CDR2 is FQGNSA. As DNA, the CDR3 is TGTGCCAGCAGCTTCTGGGGGGGCCCCCAAGAGACCCAGTACTTC. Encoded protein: CASSFWGGPQETQYF.

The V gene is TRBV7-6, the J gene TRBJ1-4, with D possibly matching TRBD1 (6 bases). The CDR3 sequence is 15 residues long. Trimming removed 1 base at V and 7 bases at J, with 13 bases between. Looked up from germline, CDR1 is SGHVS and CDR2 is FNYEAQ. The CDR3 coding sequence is TGTGCCAGCAGCTTAGACACAGGGACGAGTGAAAAACTGTTTTTT. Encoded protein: CASSLDTGTSEKLFF. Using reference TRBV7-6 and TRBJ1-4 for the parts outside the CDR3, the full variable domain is GAGVSQSPRYKVTKRGQDVALRCDPISGHVSLYWYRQALGQGPEFLTYFNYEAQQDKSGLPNDRFSAERPEGSISTLTIQRTEQRDSAMYRCASSLDTGTSEKLFFGSGTQLSVL.

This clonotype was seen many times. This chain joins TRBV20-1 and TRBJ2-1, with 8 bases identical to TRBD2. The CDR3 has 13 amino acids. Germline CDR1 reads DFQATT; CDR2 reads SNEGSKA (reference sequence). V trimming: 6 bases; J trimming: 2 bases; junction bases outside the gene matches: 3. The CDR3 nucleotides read TGCAGTGCGCCGACTAGCGCCTACAATGAGCAGTTCTTC. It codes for CSAPTSAYNEQFF.

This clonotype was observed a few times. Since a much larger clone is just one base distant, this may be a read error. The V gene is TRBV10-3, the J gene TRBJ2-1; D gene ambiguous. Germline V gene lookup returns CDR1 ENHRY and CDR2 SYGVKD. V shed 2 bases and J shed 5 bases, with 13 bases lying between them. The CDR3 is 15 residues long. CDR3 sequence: CAISENKIFDNEQFF. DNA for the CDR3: TGTGCCATCAGTGAGAATAAGATATTTGACAATGAGCAGTTCTTC.

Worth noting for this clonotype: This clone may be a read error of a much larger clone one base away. CDR3 sequence (DNA): TGTGCCAGCAGTGTCTTCCAGCGCTCCTACGAGCAGTACTTC. It specifies CASSVFQRSYEQYF. V is TRBV2 and J is TRBJ2-7; unclear D gene. The CDR3 length is 14 residues. The germline V and J ends were trimmed by 4 bases and 0 bases, with 10 bases remaining between them. Germline V gene data show CDR1 as SNHLY and CDR2 as FYNNEI.

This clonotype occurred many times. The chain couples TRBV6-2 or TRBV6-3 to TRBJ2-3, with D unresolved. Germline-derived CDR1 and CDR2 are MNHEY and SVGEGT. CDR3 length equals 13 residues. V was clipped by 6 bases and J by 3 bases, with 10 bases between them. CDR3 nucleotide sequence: TGTGCCAGCAGAATAGATGGTACAGATACGCAGTATTTT. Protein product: CASRIDGTDTQYF.

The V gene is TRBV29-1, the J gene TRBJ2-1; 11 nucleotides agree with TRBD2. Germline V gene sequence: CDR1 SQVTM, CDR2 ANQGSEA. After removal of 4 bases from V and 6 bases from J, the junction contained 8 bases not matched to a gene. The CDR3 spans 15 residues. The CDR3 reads CSVVSTSGGGNEQFF. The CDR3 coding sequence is TGCAGCGTTGTTTCCACTAGCGGGGGAGGCAATGAGCAGTTCTTC.

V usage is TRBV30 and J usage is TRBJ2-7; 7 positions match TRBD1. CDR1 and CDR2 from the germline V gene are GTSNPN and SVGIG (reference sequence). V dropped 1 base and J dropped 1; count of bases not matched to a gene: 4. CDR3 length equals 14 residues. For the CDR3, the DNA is TGTGCCTGGAGTGAGACAGGGCAATCCTACGAGCAGTACTTC. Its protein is CAWSETGQSYEQYF.

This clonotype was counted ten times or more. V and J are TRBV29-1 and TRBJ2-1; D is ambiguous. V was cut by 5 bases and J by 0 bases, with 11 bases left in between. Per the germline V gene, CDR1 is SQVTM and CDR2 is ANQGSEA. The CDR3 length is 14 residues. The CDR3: CSVSDPSSYNEQFF. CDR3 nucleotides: TGCAGCGTTTCGGACCCGAGCTCCTACAATGAGCAGTTCTTC.

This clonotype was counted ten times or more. Written as DNA, the CDR3 is TGTGCCAGCAGCCGATTTGGGACAGGGTCCAACACCGGGGAGCTGTTTTTT. Its translation is CASSRFGTGSNTGELFF. The V gene is TRBV6-4, the J gene TRBJ2-2, with 9 bases aligning to TRBD1. The length of the CDR3 is 17 residues. V lost 6 bases, J lost 2 bases, and 10 bases stayed unmatched. From germline, CDR1 is MRHNA and CDR2 SNTAGT.

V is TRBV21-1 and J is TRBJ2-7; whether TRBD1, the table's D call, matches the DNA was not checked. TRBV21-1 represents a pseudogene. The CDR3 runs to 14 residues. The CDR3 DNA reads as TGTGCCAGCAGCAGCAGACAGTGCTCCTACGAGCAGTACTTC. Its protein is CASSSRQCSYEQYF.